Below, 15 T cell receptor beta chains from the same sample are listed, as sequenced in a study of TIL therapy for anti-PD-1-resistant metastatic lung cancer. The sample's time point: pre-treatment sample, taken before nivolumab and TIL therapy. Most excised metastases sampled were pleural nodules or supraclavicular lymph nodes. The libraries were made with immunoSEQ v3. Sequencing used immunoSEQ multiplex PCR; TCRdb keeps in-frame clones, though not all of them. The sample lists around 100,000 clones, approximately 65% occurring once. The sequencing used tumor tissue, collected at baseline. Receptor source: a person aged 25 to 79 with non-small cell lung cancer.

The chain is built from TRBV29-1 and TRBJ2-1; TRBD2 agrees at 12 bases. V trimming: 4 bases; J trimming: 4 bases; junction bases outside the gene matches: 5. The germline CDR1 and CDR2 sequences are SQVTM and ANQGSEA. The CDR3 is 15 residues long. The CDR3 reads CSVVPTSGGYNEQFF. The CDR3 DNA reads TGCAGCGTTGTTCCAACTAGCGGGGGGTACAATGAGCAGTTCTTC.

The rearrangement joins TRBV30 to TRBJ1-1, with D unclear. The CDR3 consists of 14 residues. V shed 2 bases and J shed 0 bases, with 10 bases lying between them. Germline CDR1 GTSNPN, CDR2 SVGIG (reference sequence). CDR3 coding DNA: TGTGCCTGGAGTATAGGGTATCTGAACACTGAAGCTTTCTTT. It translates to CAWSIGYLNTEAFF.

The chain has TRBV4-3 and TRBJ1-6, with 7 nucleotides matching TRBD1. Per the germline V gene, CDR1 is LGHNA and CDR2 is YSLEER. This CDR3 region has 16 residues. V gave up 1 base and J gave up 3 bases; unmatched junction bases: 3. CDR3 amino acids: CASSQGQGSYNSPLHF. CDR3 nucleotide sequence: TGCGCCAGCAGCCAAGGACAGGGCAGCTATAATTCACCCCTCCACTTT.

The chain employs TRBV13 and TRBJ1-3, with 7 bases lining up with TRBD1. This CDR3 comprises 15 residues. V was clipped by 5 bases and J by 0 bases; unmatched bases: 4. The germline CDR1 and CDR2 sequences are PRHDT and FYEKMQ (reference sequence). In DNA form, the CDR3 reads TGTGCCAGCAGCCATGGGACAGCCTCTGGAAACACCATATATTTT. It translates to CASSHGTASGNTIYF.

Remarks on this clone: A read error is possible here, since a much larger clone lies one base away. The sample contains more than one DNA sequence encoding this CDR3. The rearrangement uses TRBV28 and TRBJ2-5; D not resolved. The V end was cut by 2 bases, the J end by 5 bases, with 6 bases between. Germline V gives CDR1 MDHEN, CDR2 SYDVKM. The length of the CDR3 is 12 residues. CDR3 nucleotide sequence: TGTGCCAGCAGTTTAATGGGGGAGACCCAGTACTTC. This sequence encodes CASSLMGETQYF.

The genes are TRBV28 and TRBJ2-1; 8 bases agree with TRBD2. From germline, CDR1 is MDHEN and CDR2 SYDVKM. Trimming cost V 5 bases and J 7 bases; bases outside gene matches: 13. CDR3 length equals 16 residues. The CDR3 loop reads CASSTAGTRRLNEQFF. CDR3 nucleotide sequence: TGTGCCAGCAGTACCGCCGGGACTAGGAGGCTGAATGAGCAGTTCTTC.

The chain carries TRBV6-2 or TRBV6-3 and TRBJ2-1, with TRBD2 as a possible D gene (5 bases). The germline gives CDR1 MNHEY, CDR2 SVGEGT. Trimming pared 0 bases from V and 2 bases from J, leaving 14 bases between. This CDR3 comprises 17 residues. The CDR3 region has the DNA TGTGCCAGCAGTTACTCCGGGTCCCGGGGAACCTACAATGAGCAGTTCTTC. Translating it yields CASSYSGSRGTYNEQFF.

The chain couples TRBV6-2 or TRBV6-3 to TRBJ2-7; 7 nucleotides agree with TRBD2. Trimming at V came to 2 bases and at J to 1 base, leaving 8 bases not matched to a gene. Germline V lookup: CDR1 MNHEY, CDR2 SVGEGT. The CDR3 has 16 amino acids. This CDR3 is CASSYKSSGSSYEQYF. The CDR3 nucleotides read TGTGCCAGCAGTTACAAATCTAGCGGAAGTTCCTACGAGCAGTACTTC.

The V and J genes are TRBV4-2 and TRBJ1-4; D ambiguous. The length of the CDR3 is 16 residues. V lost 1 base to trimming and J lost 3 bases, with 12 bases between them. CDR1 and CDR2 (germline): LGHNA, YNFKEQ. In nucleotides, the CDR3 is TGTGCCAGCAGCCAAGGCGCCGGGCTGGCTAATGAAAAACTGTTTTTT. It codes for CASSQGAGLANEKLFF.

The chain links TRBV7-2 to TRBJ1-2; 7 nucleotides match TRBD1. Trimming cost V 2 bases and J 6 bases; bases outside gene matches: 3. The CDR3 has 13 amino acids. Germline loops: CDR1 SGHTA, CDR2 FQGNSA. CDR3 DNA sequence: TGTGCCAGCAGCTTATTTACAGGGGATGGCTACACCTTC. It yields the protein CASSLFTGDGYTF.

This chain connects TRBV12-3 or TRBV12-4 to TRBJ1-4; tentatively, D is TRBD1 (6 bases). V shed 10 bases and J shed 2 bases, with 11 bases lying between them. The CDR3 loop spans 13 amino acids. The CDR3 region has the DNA TGTGCCACCGGGACAAACACTAATGAAAAACTGTTTTTT. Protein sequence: CATGTNTNEKLFF.

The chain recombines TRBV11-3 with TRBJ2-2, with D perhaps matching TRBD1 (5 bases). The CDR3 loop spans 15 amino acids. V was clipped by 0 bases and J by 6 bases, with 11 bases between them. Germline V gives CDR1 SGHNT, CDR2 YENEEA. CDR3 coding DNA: TGTGCCAGCAGCTTAGATCCTGGGGCCGCCGGGGAGCTGTTTTTT. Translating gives CASSLDPGAAGELFF. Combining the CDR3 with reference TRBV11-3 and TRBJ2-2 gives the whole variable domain EAGVVQSPRYKIIEKKQPVAFWCNPISGHNTLYWYLQNLGQGPELLIRYENEEAVDDSQLPKDRFSAERLKGVDSTLKIQPAELGDSAVYLCASSLDPGAAGELFFGEGSRLTVL.

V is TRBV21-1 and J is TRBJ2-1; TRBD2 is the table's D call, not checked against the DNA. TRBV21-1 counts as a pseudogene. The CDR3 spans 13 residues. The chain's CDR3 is CASSRDYHNEQFF. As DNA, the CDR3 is TGTGCCAGCAGCAGGGACTACCACAATGAGCAGTTCTTC.

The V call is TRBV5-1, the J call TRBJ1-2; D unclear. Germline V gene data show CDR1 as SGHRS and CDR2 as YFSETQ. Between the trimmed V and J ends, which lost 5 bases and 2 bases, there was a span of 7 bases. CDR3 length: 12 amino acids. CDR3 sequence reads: CASRLGNYGYTF. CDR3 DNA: TGCGCCAGCAGGTTAGGGAACTATGGCTACACCTTC.

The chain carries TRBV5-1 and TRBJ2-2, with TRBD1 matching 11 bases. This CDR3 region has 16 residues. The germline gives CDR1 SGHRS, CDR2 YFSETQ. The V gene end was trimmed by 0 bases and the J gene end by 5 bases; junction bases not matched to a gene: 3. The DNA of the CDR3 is TGCGCCAGCAGCTTGGCCGGGACAGGGGGGACCGGGGAGCTGTTTTTT. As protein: CASSLAGTGGTGELFF.